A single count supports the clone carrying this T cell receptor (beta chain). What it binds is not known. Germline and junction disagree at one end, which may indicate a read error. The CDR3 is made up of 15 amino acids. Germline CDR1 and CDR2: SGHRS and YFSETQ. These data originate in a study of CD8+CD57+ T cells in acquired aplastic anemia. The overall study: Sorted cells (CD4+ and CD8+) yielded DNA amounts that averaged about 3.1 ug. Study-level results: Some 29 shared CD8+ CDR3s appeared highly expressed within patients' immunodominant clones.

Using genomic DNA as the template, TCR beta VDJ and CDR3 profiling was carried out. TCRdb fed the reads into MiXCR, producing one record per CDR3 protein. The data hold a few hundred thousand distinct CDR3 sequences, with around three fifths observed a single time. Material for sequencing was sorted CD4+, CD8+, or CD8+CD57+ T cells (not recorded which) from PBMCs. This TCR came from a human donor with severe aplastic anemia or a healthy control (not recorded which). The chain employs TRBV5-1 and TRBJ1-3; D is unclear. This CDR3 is CARSLAGGHGNTIYF. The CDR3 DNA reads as TGCGCCCGCAGCTTGGCAGGAGGGCATGGAAACACCATATATTTT. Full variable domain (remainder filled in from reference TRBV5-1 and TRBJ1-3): KAGVTQTPRYLIKTRGQQVTLSCSPISGHRSVSWYQQTPGQGLQFLFEYFSETQRNKGNFPGRFSGRQFSNSRSEMNVSTLELGDSALYLCARSLAGGHGNTIYFGEGSWLTVV.